This T cell receptor beta chain was captured in a study of CD8+CD57+ T cells in acquired aplastic anemia (dated by TCRdb to 2017 to 2018). Describing the broader study: Extracted DNA from sorted CD4+ and CD8+ cells averaged around 3.3 ug, ranging from 0.2 to 27.4 ug. Mean read counts for healthy donor samples were 8.5 million to 10.8 million for CD4+ cells and some 11 million for CD8+ cells. What the research found in general, with its limitations: Around 31 CD8+ CDR3 sequences were shared between patients and controls but appeared highly expressed in patients and within their immunodominant clones. Patients and healthy controls showed no significant difference in CD8+ Simpson's diversity (P=0.060).

The CDR3 sequence holds 14 residues, the cysteine and phenylalanine included. Here the CDR3 DNA is all that survives: 42 bases in frame from base 1. Trimming at the junction amounts to 4 bases on V and 5 bases on J, and the germline ends lie 12 bases apart. As encoded in the germline V gene, CDR1 is LGHNA while CDR2 is YNFKEQ. Profiling of TCR beta VDJ combinations and CDR3 sequences used genomic DNA as the template. An Illumina HiSeq 2000 was used for TCR repertoire sequencing. The paper's data handling went like this. TRBV/TRBJ rearrangement plots, CDR3 size and DJ length profiles, and Simpson's diversity index were used to assess repertoires. The most abundant DNA sequence in the deep sequencing data was taken as the immunodominant clone. CDR3 amino acid sequences were screened for sharing across subjects and were compared with published repertoires and the VDJdb database. TCRdb handled the public reads itself, with Q25 trimming in fastp and clone calling in MiXCR, and kept productive beta chains. All rows with the same CDR3 protein become a single entry with the most common DNA and genes. Here the V and J calls rest on TCRdb's processing, not on the authors' analysis. This sample gives some 180,000 distinct CDR3 sequences in total; about half of them show up just once. The ten largest clones add up to under 3.5% of the sample.

The study deep-sequenced TCR repertoires of sorted CD4+ and CD8+ blood T cells from severe aplastic anemia patients and healthy subjects. Ficoll-Paque density gradient centrifugation was used to isolate peripheral blood mononuclear cells. CD4+ and CD8+ T cells were sorted by FACS or magnetic beads before DNA extraction. This clonotype was seen more than once but under ten times. Its target antigen remains unknown. It has no much larger one-base neighbor in the sample; base qualities were not kept. Source material: sorted CD4+, CD8+, or CD8+CD57+ T cells (not recorded which) from PBMCs. The sequence is built from TRBV4-2 and TRBJ2-1; the D call could be TRBD1 or TRBD2, with each sharing 5 bases. This TCR derives from a human donor in good health. The DNA reads as follows: TGTGCCAGCAGCCCCGGGACCCTTAACAATGAGCAGTTCTTC. It translates to CASSPGTLNNEQFF.